This TCR beta chain derives from a study of spatial heterogeneity in lung cancer. This CDR3 is built from 20 residues. Time point described: sample taken at primary tumor resection. Extraction of whole RNA from tumor, nontumor lung or frozen PBMC preceded unsorted sequencing. The donor group consisted of some 70 patients who had untreated, early-stage non-small cell lung cancer. Individual TCR cDNA molecules each bore their own unique molecular identifier. TCRdb ran MiXCR on the 5' RACE reads and lists one entry per CDR3 protein. The sample lists roughly 79,000 distinct CDR3 sequences; approximately 12% were seen once.

The sample in question was PBMCs, obtained at surgery. The rearrangement links TRBV21-1 to TRBJ1-5; TRBD1 is the table's D call, not checked against the DNA. TRBV21-1 is assigned pseudogene status. The sequence derives from a male donor with early-stage non-small cell lung cancer. The CDR3: CASSKEFLCTGRGSQQPQHF. The CDR3 DNA reads as TGTGCCAGCAGCAAAGAATTCCTATGCACAGGGAGAGGATCGCAGCAGCCCCAGCATTTT.